What follows are 9 T cell receptor beta chains derived from one specimen sequenced in a study of somatic mutations in cytotoxic T cells in rheumatoid arthritis. Produced via immunoSEQ multiplex PCR; TCRdb's table is partial and in-frame only. The data show 3,500 to 5,000 clones, around 80% seen once. Material: CD8+ T cells sorted from blood. Source of these receptors: a woman aged 60 to 75 with rheumatoid arthritis.

The chain employs TRBV5-4 and TRBJ2-1, with 7 bases fitting TRBD2. Germline trimming cut 5 bases from V and 0 bases from J; bases unmatched to any gene: 5. Germline CDR1 and CDR2: SGHNT and YYREEE (reference sequence). This CDR3 region has 15 residues. CDR3 sequence (DNA): TGTGCCAGCAGGTCTAGCGGTAGCTCCTACAATGAGCAGTTCTTC. Translating it yields CASRSSGSSYNEQFF.

The rearrangement uses TRBV9 and TRBJ1-6; 9 bases are a match to TRBD1. The V and J ends lost 3 bases and 0 bases, in that order; junction bases with no gene match: 1. Germline V gene data show CDR1 as SGDLS and CDR2 as YYNGEE. The CDR3 runs to 16 residues. CDR3 in DNA: TGTGCCAGCAGCGCGACAGGGGGCTCCTATAATTCACCCCTCCACTTT. This encodes CASSATGGSYNSPLHF.

The gene calls are TRBV27 and TRBJ2-7, with D hard to call. Trimming took 5 bases from V and 3 from J, leaving 17 bases between them. Germline loops: CDR1 MNHEY, CDR2 SMNVEV (reference sequence). The CDR3 totals 15 residues. The CDR3 loop reads CASSPEQLPYYEQYF. The CDR3 DNA reads TGTGCCAGCAGTCCGGAACAGCTCCCTTACTACGAGCAGTACTTC.

This sequence joins TRBV19 and TRBJ1-1; 7 bases fit TRBD1. Germline CDR1 and CDR2: LNHDA and SQIVND (reference sequence). Losses at the gene ends were 2 bases for V and 4 bases for J; bases not matched to a gene: 7. The CDR3 sequence is 15 residues long. The CDR3 loop is CASSIRGPGSTEAFF. The CDR3 region has the DNA TGTGCCAGTAGTATAAGGGGGCCAGGGAGCACTGAAGCTTTCTTT.

V is TRBV21-1 and J is TRBJ2-7; the DNA was not compared with TRBD1, the D call given in the table. TRBV21-1 counts as a pseudogene. The CDR3 contains 15 residues. CDR3 in DNA: TGTGCCAGCAGCCTATATAGGGACAGGTCCTACGAGCAGTACTTC. Translation: CASSLYRDRSYEQYF.

The V and J genes are TRBV7-8 and TRBJ1-2; no reliable D call. This CDR3 is 18 amino acids long. Germline-derived CDR1 and CDR2 are SGHVS and FQNEAQ. Trimming took 7 bases from V and 0 from J, leaving 24 bases between them. The CDR3 DNA sequence: TGTGCCAGCAACCTACAGCCCCTTATATTCCATCCTAACTATGGCTACACCTTC. Its protein is CASNLQPLIFHPNYGYTF.

V and J are TRBV4-1 and TRBJ2-3; TRBD2 might be the D (6 bases). Per germline, CDR1 MGHRA and CDR2 YSYEKL. The germline V and J ends were trimmed by 1 base and 4 bases, with 15 bases remaining between them. The CDR3 has 16 amino acids. This CDR3 is CASSQVIRGSADTQYF. The CDR3 region has the DNA TGCGCCAGCAGCCAAGTAATTCGGGGGAGCGCAGATACGCAGTATTTT.

Only a few counts were recorded for this clone. This chain connects TRBV4-2 to TRBJ2-3; TRBD2 matches at 7 bases. CDR3 length: 17 residues. Germline CDR1 LGHNA, CDR2 YNFKEQ. With V trimmed by 0 bases and J by 4 bases, 10 bases remained unmatched. The chain's CDR3 is CASSQDQGGGGADTQYF. The CDR3 DNA reads TGTGCCAGCAGCCAAGATCAGGGCGGGGGTGGAGCAGATACGCAGTATTTT.

The chain couples TRBV7-2 to TRBJ2-1, with 10 bases that match TRBD2. CDR3 length equals 16 residues. J gave up 4 bases and V 2 bases, and 5 bases lay outside the gene matches. Germline V CDR1 and CDR2: SGHTA, FQGNSA. As DNA, the CDR3 is TGTGCCAGCAGCTTACTTCTAGCGGGGGATTACAATGAGCAGTTCTTC. The encoded protein is CASSLLLAGDYNEQFF. The full variable domain, rest sourced from reference TRBV7-2 and TRBJ2-1, is GAGVSQSPSNKVTEKGKDVELRCDPISGHTALYWYRQSLGQGLEFLIYFQGNSAPDKSGLPSDRFSAERTGGSVSTLTIQRTQQEDSAVYLCASSLLLAGDYNEQFFGPGTRLTVL.